The sequence of this T cell receptor (beta chain) was determined in a study of shared T cell receptors in the human thymus. V lost 5 bases and J lost 0; bases outside the gene matches: 8. This CDR3 is 17 amino acids long. Germline CDR1 reads SGHNT; CDR2 reads YENEEA. Data came from immunoSEQ multiplex PCR; TCRdb stores just in-frame clones and leaves some out. The data show just under 550,000 clones, 78% seen once. This clone turned up a few times. The same sample was also used in a study of human thymus T cells. As reported in that work: Unrelated individuals reportedly shared highly overlapping thymic TCR repertoires.

Sequenced input: thymocytes. This TCR was recovered from a boy under two years old with a congenital heart defect. This chain connects TRBV11-3 to TRBJ1-3; 9 bases line up with TRBD1. The CDR3 sequence is CASSPGQGSSSGNTIYF. DNA of the CDR3: TGTGCCAGCAGCCCTGGACAGGGGTCAAGCTCTGGAAACACCATATATTTT.